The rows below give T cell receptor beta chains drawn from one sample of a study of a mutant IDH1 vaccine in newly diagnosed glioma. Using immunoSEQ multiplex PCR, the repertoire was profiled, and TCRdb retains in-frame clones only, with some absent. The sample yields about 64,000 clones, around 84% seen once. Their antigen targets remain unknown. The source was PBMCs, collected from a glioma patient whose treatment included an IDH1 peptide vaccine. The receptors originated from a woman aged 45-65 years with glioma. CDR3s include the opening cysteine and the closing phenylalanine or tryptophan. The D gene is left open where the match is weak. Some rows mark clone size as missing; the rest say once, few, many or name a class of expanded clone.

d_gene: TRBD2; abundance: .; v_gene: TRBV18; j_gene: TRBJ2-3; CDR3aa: CASSPPGGATDTQYF; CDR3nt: TGTGCCAGCTCACCCCCCGGGGGGGCCACAGATACGCAGTATTTT
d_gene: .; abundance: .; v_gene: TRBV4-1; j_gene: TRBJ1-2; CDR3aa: CASSQAGRNYGYTF; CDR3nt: TGCGCCAGCAGCCAAGCGGGAAGGAACTATGGCTACACCTTC
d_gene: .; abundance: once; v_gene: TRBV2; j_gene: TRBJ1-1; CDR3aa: CASRQLNEAFF; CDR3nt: TGTGCCAGCAGGCAGCTGAATGAAGCTTTCTTT
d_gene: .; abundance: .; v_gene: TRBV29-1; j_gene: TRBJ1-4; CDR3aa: CSVRVGEKLFF; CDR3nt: TGCAGCGTTAGGGTTGGGGAAAAACTGTTTTTT
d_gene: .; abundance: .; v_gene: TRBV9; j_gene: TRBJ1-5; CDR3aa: CASSVEGWQPQHF; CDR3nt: TGTGCCAGCAGCGTAGAAGGGTGGCAGCCCCAGCATTTT
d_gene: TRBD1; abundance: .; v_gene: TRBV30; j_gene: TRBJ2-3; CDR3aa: CAWSVETGISTDTQYF; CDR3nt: TGTGCCTGGAGTGTTGAGACAGGGATTTCCACAGATACGCAGTATTTT
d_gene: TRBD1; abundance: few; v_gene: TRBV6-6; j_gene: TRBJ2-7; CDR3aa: CASRRTGTYEQYF; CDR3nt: TGTGCCAGCAGGAGGACAGGGACGTACGAGCAGTACTTC
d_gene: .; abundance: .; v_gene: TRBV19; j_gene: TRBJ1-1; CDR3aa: CASSRPYMNTEAFF; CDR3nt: TGTGCCAGTAGTAGACCTTACATGAACACTGAAGCTTTCTTT
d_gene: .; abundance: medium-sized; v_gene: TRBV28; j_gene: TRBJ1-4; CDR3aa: CASSFWGLNEKLFF; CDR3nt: TGTGCCAGCAGTTTCTGGGGCCTAAATGAAAAACTGTTTTTT
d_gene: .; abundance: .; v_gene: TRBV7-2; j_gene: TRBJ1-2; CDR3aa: CASRQSGGGWVGYTF; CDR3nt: TGTGCCAGCAGACAATCGGGGGGAGGGTGGGTTGGCTACACCTTC
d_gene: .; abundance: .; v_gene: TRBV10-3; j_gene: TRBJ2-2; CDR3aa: CATGQHTGELFF; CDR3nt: TGTGCCACGGGACAACACACCGGGGAGCTGTTTTTT
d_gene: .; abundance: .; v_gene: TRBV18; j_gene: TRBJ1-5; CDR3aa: CASSPDSRVPQHF; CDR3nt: TGTGCCAGCTCACCGGACAGCCGGGTGCCCCAGCATTTT
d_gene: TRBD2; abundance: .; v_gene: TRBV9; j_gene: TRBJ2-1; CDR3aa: CASSVDRPTSGGRNEQFF; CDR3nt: TGTGCCAGCAGCGTAGATAGGCCGACTAGCGGGGGGAGGAATGAGCAGTTCTTC
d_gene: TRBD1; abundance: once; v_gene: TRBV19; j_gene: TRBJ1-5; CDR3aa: CATSGQANSNQPQHF; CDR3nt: TGTGCCACCTCCGGACAGGCAAATAGCAATCAGCCCCAGCATTTT
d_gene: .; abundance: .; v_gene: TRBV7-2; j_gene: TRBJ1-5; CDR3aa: CASSPGEGRYQPQHF; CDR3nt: TGTGCCAGCAGCCCAGGGGAGGGAAGGTATCAGCCCCAGCATTTT
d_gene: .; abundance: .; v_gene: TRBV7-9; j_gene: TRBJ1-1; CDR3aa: CASSFYENTEAFF; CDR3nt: TGTGCCAGCAGCTTTTACGAGAACACTGAAGCTTTCTTT
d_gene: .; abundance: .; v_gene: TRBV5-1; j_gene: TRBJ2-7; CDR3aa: CASSDKTSVHEQYF; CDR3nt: TGCGCCAGCAGCGATAAGACGTCGGTACACGAGCAGTACTTC
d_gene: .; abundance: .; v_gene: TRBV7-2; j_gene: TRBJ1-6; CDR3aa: CASSLIPSGVGIRSPLHF; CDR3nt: TGTGCCAGCAGCTTAATACCTTCAGGCGTCGGGATAAGATCACCCCTCCACTTT
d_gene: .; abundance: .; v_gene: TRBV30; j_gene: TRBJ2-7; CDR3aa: CAWADRFEQYF; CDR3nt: TGTGCCTGGGCGGACAGATTCGAGCAGTACTTC
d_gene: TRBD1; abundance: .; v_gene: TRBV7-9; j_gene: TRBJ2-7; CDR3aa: CASSSLRGIYEQYF; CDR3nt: TGTGCCAGCAGCTCTCTCAGGGGGATCTACGAGCAGTACTTC
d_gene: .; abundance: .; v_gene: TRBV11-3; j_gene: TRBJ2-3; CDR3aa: CASSSHLGTDTQYF; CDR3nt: TGTGCCAGCAGCTCCCATCTAGGGACAGATACGCAGTATTTT
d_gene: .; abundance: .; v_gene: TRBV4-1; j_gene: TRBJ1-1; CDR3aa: CASSQETGLGTEAFF; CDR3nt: TGCGCCAGCAGCCAAGAAACAGGGCTGGGCACTGAAGCTTTCTTT
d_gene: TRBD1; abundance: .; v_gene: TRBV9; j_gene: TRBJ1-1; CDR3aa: CASNKLGQAISEAFF; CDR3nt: TGTGCCAGCAACAAACTGGGACAGGCGATCAGTGAAGCTTTCTTT
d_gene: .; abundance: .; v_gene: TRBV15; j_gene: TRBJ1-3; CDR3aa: CATSRETAQDTIYF; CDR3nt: TGTGCCACCAGCAGAGAGACAGCCCAGGACACCATATATTTT
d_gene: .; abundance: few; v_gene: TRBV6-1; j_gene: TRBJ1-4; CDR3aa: CASSEKPAGGEKLFF; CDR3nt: TGTGCCAGCAGTGAAAAGCCCGCGGGGGGGGAAAAACTGTTTTTT
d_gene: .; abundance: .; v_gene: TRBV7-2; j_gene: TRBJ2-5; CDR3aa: CASSPRRGGQETQYF; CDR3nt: TGTGCCAGCAGCCCACGGAGAGGGGGCCAAGAGACCCAGTACTTC
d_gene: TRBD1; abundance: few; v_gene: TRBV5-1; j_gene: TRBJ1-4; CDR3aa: CASSPPSGTGEKLFF; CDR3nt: TGCGCCAGCAGCCCCCCCTCTGGGACAGGGGAAAAACTGTTTTTT
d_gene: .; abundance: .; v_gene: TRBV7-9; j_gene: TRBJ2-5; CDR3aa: CASSPEGERYQETQYF; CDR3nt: TGTGCCAGCAGCCCAGAGGGGGAGAGGTACCAAGAGACCCAGTACTTC
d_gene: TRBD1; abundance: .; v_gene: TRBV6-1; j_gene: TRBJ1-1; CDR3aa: CASRAGGATEAFF; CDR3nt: TGTGCCAGCAGAGCAGGGGGGGCGACTGAAGCTTTCTTT
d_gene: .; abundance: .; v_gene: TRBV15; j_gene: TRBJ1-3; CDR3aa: CATSRDFTTGGNTIYF; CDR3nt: TGTGCCACCAGCAGAGATTTCACGACGGGAGGAAACACCATATATTTT
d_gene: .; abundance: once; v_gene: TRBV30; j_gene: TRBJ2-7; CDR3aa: CAWSVTAGQGLYEQYF; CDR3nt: TGTGCCTGGAGTGTAACGGCAGGGCAAGGACTTTACGAGCAGTACTTC
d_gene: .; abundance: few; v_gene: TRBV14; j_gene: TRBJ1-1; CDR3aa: CASSQVQDRKVF; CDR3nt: TGTGCCAGCAGCCAAGTTCAGGACCGGAAGGTCTTT
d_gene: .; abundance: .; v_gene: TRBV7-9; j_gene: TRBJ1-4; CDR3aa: CASSSPGEAFNEKLFF; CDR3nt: TGTGCCAGCAGCTCTCCTGGAGAAGCCTTTAATGAAAAACTGTTTTTT
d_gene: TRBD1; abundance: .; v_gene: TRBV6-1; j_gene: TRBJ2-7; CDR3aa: CASSDWDRASYEQYF; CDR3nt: TGTGCCAGCAGTGATTGGGACAGGGCCTCCTACGAGCAGTACTTC
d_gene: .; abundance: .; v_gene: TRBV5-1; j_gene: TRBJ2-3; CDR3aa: CASSLFTSTDTQYF; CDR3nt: TGCGCCAGCAGCTTGTTTACAAGCACAGATACGCAGTATTTT
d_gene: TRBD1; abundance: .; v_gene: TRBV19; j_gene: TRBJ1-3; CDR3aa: CASLRTGSGNTIYF; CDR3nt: TGTGCCAGCCTAAGGACAGGCTCGGGAAACACCATATATTTT
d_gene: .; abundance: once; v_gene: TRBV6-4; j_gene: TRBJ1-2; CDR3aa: CASSEGHNYGYTF; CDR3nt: TGTGCCAGCAGTGAAGGACACAACTATGGCTACACCTTC
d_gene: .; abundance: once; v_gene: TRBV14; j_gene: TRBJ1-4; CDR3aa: CASSHRGHLNEKLFF; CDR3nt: TGTGCCAGCAGCCACCGGGGACACTTAAATGAAAAACTGTTTTTT
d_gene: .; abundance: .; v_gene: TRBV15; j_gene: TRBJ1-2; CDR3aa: CATTKDEGFYGYTF; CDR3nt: TGTGCCACCACTAAAGACGAGGGGTTTTATGGCTACACCTTC
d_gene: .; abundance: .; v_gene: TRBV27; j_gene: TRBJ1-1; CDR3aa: CASSFRGSNTEAFF; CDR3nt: TGTGCCAGCAGTTTCCGGGGCTCGAACACTGAAGCTTTCTTT
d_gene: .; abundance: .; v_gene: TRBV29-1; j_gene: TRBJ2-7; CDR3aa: CSVNRDGYEQYF; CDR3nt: TGCAGCGTCAATCGGGACGGCTACGAGCAGTACTTC
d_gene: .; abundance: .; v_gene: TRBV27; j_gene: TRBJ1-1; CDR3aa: CASSLSRGLNTEAFF; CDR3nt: TGTGCCAGCAGTTTAAGCCGGGGGCTTAACACTGAAGCTTTCTTT
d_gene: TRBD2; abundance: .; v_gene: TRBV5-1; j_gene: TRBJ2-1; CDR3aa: CASSLPSGLAGGEQFF; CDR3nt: TGCGCCAGCAGCTTGCCCTCGGGACTAGCGGGCGGGGAGCAGTTCTTC
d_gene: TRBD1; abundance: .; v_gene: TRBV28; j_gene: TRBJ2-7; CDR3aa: CASSLRGLPDEQYF; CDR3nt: TGTGCCAGCAGCTTGAGGGGGCTCCCTGACGAGCAGTACTTC
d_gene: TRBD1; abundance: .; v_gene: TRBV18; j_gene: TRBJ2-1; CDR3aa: CASSPPLGQGRDEQFF; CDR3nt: TGTGCCAGCTCACCCCCCCTCGGACAGGGAAGGGATGAGCAGTTCTTC
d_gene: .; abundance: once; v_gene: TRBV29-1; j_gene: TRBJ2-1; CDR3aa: CSADDNSEQFF; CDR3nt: TGCAGCGCCGACGACAATTCTGAGCAGTTCTTC
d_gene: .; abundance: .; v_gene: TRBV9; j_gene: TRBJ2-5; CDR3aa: CASSGRTDQETQYF; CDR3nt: TGTGCCAGCAGCGGCCGGACAGATCAAGAGACCCAGTACTTC
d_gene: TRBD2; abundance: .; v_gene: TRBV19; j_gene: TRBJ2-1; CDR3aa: CASSIGSGGLPYEQFF; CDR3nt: TGTGCCAGTAGTATAGGTAGCGGGGGGCTTCCGTATGAGCAGTTCTTC
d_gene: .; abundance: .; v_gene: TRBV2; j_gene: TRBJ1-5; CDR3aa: CASTSHNSNQPQHF; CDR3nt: TGTGCCAGCACGTCACATAATAGCAATCAGCCCCAGCATTTT
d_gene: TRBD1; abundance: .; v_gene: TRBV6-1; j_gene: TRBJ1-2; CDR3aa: CASILLTGENYGYTF; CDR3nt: TGTGCCAGCATCCTCCTGACAGGGGAGAACTATGGCTACACCTTC
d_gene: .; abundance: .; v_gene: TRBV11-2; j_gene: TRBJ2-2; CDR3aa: CASSSGVGELFF; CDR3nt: TGTGCCAGCAGCTCGGGTGTGGGGGAGCTGTTTTTT